Below, 2 T cell receptor beta chains from the same sample are listed, as sequenced in a study of shared clonotypes between healthy human individuals (TCRdb year 2020). Library preparation employed the immunoSEQ multiplex PCR assay. TCRdb holds this immuneACCESS table with in-frame rearrangements only. Some clones are missing; in checked studies, unresolved V genes explain under half, and the rest has no known cause. The table for this sample lists more than 850,000 clones; approximately 78% of them were counted only once. Under 0.65% of the sample belongs to the ten largest clones. The specimen was memory CD4+ T cells from PBMCs. What the cell subset or site label conveys for this sample: CD45RA-negative fraction. These receptors came from a man between 18 and 29 years old in good health. Some clones in this sample may be carry-over from other donors' samples.

This clone came up a few times. Additional DNA sequences in this sample encode the identical CDR3. CDR3 sequence reads: CASSFGGLEKLFF. CDR3 DNA: TGTGCCAGCAGTTTTGGGGGGTTAGAAAAACTGTTTTTT. The chain links TRBV27 to TRBJ1-4, with D maybe TRBD1 (5 bases). The CDR3 is 13 residues long. The germline gives CDR1 MNHEY, CDR2 SMNVEV (reference sequence). Trimming took 3 bases from V and 8 from J, leaving 10 bases between them.

This sequence joins TRBV27 and TRBJ2-6; the match to TRBD2 covers 11 bases. Unmatched junction bases numbered 9, after V lost 5 bases and J lost 0 bases. The CDR3 is made up of 19 amino acids. The germline gives CDR1 MNHEY, CDR2 SMNVEV (reference sequence). The CDR3: CASSTPGLADLSGANVLTF. The CDR3 DNA is TGTGCCAGCAGTACCCCGGGACTAGCGGATCTCTCTGGGGCCAACGTCCTGACTTTC. Full variable domain (remainder filled in from reference TRBV27 and TRBJ2-6): EAQVTQNPRYLITVTGKKLTVTCSQNMNHEYMSWYRQDPGLGLRQIYYSMNVEVTDKGDVPEGYKVSRKEKRNFPLILESPSPNQTSLYFCASSTPGLADLSGANVLTFGAGSRLTVL.